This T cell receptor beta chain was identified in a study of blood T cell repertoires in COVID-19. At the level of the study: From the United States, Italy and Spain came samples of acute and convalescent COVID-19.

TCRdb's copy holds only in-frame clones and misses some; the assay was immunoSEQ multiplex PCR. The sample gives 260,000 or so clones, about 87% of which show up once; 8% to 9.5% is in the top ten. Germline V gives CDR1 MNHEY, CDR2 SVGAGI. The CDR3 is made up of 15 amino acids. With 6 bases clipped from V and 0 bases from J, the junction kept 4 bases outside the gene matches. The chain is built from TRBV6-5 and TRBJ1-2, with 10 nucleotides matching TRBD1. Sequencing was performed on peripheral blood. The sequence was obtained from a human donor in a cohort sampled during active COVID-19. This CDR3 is CASSAGTGANYGYTF. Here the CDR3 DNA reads TGTGCCAGCAGCGCCGGGACAGGGGCTAACTATGGCTACACCTTC.